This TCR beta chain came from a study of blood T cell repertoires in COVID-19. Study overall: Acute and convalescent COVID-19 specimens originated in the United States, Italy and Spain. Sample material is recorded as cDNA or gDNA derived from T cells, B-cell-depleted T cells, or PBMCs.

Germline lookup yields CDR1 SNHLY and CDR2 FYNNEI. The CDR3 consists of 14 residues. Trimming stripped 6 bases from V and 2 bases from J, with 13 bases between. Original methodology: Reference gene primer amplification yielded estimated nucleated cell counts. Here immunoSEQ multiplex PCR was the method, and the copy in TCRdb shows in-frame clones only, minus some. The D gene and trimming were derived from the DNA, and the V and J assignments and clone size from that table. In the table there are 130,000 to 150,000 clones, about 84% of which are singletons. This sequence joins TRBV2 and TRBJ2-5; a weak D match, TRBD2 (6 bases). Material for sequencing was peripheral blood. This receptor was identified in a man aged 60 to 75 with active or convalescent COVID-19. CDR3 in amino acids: CASSPFGGQETQYF. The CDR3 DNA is TGTGCCAGCAGCCCTTTCGGGGGTCAAGAGACCCAGTACTTC.